This T cell receptor beta chain appears in the sequencing data of a study of preoperative IRX-2 immunotherapy in early breast cancer. The sample holds one count of this clone. The data were produced by immunoSEQ multiplex PCR, yet TCRdb's version contains in-frame clones alone and is incomplete. This table has over 30,000 clones, 89% appearing once. Specified treatment: preoperative locoregional IRX-2 cytokine immunotherapy. This phase Ib study tested locoregional IRX-2 cytokine immunotherapy given before surgery. The sample consisted of tumor tissue, taken after IRX-2 immunotherapy. The receptor's source is a human donor with breast cancer.

Written as DNA, the CDR3 is TGCGCCAGCAGCCCGGGGGGGCTCGGTGAGACCCAGTACTTC. The encoded protein is CASSPGGLGETQYF. This chain uses TRBV5-1 with TRBJ2-5; 8 bases fit TRBD2. The germline V gene has CDR1 SGHRS and CDR2 YFSETQ. This CDR3 is 14 amino acids long. J was trimmed by 5 bases and V by 4 bases; bases with no gene match: 7.